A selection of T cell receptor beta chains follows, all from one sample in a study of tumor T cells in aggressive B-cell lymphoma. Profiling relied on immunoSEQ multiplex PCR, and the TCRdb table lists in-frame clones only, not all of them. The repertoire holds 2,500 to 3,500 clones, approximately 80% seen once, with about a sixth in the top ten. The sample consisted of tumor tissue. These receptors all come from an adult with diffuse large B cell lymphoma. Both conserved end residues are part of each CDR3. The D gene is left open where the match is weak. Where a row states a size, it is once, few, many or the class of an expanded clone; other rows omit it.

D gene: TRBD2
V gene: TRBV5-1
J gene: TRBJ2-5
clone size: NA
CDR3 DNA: TGCGCCAGCAGCTTGGGGGGACTAGAGGAGACCCAGTACTTC
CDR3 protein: CASSLGGLEETQYF

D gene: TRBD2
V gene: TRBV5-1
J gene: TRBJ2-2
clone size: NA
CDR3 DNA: TGCGCCAGCAGCTTCGGGACTAGCGGGGTTAACACCGGGGAGCTGTTTTTT
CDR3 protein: CASSFGTSGVNTGELFF

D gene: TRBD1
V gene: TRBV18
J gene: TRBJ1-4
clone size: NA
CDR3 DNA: TGTGCCAGCTCACCGCCGGGACAGGGGGCGCGTAATGAAAAACTGTTTTTT
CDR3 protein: CASSPPGQGARNEKLFF

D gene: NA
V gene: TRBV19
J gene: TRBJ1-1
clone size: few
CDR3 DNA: TGTGCCAGTAGTTGGGCTAACACTGAAGCTTTCTTT
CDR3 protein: CASSWANTEAFF

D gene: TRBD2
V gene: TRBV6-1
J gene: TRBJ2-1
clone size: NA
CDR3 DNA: TGTGCCAGCAGGGATACTAGCGGGGGTAGGAATGAGCAGTTCTTC
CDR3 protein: CASRDTSGGRNEQFF

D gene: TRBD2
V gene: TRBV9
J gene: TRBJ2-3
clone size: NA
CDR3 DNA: TGTGCCAGCAGCCGGACTAGCAACACAGATACGCAGTATTTT
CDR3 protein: CASSRTSNTDTQYF

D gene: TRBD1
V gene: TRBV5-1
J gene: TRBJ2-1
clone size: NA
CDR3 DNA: TGCGCCAGCACGGTTCGGACAGGGGATTTGGTGTCCCTGCGGTTCTTC
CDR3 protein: CASTVRTGDLVSLRFF

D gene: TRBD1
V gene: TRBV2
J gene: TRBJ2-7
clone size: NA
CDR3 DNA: TGTGCCAGCAGTGAAGGCAGGGGGTCGAGCGAGCAGTACTTC
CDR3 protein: CASSEGRGSSEQYF

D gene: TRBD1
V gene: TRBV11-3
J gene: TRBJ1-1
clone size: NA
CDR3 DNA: TGTGCCAGCAGCCCCGGGACAGGTCGGGGCATGAACACTGAAGCTTTCTTT
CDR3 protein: CASSPGTGRGMNTEAFF

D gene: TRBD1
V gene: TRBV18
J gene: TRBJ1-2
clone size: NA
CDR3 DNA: TGTGCCAGCTCACTAAGCGACAGGGGCCATGGCTACACCTTC
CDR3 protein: CASSLSDRGHGYTF

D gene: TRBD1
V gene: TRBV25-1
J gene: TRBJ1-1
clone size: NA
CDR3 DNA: TGTGCCAGCAGTAAATTGGGGACAGGGTCTGAAGCTTTCTTT
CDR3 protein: CASSKLGTGSEAFF

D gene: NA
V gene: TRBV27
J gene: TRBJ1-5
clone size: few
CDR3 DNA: TGTGCCAGCAGTTTATTGGAGGGTTTTGGGCCCCAGCATTTT
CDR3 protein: CASSLLEGFGPQHF

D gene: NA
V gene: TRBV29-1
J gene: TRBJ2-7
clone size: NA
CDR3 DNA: TGCAGCGTTCAAGGGGGGGGCGGGTACGAGCAGTACTTC
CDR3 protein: CSVQGGGGYEQYF

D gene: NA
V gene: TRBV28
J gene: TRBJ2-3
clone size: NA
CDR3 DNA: TGTGCCAGCGCCACTTGGGGGACATCCACAGATACGCAGTATTTT
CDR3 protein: CASATWGTSTDTQYF

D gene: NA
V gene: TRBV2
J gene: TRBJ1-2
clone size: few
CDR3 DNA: TGTGCCAGCAGTGCTACTGGCTACACCTTC
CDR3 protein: CASSATGYTF

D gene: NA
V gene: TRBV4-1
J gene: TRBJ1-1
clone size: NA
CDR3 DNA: TGCGCCAGCAGCCAAGATCGGGGGAACACTGAAGCTTTCTTT
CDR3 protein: CASSQDRGNTEAFF

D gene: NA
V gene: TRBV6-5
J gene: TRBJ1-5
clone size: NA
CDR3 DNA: TGTGCCAGCAGCCCGGACTTACCCAATCAGCCCCAGCATTTT
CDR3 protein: CASSPDLPNQPQHF

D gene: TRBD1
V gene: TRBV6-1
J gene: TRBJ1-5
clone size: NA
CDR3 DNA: TGTGCCAGCAGCCCGAGGGGGCAAGGGCATCAGCCCCAGCATTTT
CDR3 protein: CASSPRGQGHQPQHF

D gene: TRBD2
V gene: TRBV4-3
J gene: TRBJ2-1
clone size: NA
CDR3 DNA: TGCGCCAGCAACCAAGGGAGCGGGGGGTCCCAGTTCTTC
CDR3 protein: CASNQGSGGSQFF

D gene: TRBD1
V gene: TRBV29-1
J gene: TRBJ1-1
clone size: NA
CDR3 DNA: TGCAGCGGGACCCAGGGGGGAAACACTGAAGCTTTCTTT
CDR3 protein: CSGTQGGNTEAFF

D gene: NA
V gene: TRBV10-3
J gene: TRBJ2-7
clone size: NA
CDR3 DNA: TGTGCCATCAGTGTTGGGGGGAGCTCCTACGAGCAGTACTTC
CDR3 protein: CAISVGGSSYEQYF

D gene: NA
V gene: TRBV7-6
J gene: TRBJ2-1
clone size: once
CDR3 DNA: TGTGCCAGCAGCCTAGCAGCCGACAGCTCCTACAATAAGCAGTTCTTC
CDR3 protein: CASSLAADSSYNKQFF

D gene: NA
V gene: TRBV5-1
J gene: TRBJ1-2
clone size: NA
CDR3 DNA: TGCGCCAGCAGCTCCCACACCCAAAACTATGGCTACACCTTC
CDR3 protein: CASSSHTQNYGYTF

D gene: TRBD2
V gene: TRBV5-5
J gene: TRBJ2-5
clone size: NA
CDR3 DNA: TGTGCCAGCAGCCCAGGGACTACGGGAGTCCAAGAGACCCAGTACTTC
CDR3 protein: CASSPGTTGVQETQYF

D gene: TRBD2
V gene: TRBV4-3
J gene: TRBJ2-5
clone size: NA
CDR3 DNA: TGCGCCAGCAGCCAGAAAAGGACTAGCGGGGCCGGCGAGACCCAGTACTTC
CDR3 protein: CASSQKRTSGAGETQYF

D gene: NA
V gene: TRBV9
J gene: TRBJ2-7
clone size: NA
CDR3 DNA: TGTGCCAGCAGCGTAGCAGACACTGAGCAGTACTTC
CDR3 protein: CASSVADTEQYF

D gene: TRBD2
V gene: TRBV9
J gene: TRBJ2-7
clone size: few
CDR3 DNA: TGTGCCAGCAGCGTAAGCGGGGCGGGGGGCTACGAGCAGTACTTC
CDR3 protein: CASSVSGAGGYEQYF

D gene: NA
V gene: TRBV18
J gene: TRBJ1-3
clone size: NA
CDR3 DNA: TGTGCCAGCTCACCTCGACTAGCGGGGGGCCCGAGCTCTGGAAACACCATATATTTT
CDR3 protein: CASSPRLAGGPSSGNTIYF

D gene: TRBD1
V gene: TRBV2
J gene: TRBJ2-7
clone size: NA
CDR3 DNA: TGTGCCATTGACAGGGGGAGTTACGAGCAGTACTTC
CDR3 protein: CAIDRGSYEQYF

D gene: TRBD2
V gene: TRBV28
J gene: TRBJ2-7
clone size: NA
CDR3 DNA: TGTGCCAGCAGGCCAACTAGCGGGGGGGTCGGGTACGAGCAGTACTTC
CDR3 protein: CASRPTSGGVGYEQYF

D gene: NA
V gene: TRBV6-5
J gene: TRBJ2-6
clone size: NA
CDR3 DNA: TGTGCCAGCAGTTTTGATCTATCCTCTGGGGCCAACGTCCTGACTTTC
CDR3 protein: CASSFDLSSGANVLTF

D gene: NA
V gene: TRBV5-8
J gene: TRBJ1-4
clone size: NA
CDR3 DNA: TGTGCCAGCAGCTTGTTCCGCGAGAGGCCCGACAGGGAAAAACTGTTTTTT
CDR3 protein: CASSLFRERPDREKLFF

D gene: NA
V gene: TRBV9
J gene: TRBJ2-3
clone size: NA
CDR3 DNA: TGTGCCAGCAGCGGAGGGTGGGGTCTCGGCACAGATACGCAGTATTTT
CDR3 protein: CASSGGWGLGTDTQYF

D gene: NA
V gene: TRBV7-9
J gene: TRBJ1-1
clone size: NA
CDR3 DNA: TGTGCCAGCAGCTTAGTCAGGGGGAACACTGAAGCTTTCTTT
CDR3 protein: CASSLVRGNTEAFF

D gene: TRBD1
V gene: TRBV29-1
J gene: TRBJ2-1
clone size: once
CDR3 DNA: TGCAGCGATCCGGGACAGGCACCCAATGAGCAGTTCTTC
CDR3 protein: CSDPGQAPNEQFF

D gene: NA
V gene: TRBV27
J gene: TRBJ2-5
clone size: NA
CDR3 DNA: TGTGCCAGCAGTTCCTCAGTACAAGAGACCCAGTACTTC
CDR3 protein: CASSSSVQETQYF

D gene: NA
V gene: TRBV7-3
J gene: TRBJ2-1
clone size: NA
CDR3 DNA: TGTGCCAGCAGCTTAAGCCCGGGCTCCTACAATGAGCAGTTCTTC
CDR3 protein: CASSLSPGSYNEQFF

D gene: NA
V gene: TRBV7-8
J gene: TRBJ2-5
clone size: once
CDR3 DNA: TGTGCCAGCAGCCCGGGGGTGAACGGCGAGACCCAGTACTTC
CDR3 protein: CASSPGVNGETQYF

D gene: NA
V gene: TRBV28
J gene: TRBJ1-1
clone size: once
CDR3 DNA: TGTGCCAGCAGTCCTCGGGGGATCATGAACACTGAAGCTTTCTTT
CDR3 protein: CASSPRGIMNTEAFF

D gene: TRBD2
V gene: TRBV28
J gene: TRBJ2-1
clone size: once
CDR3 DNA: TGTGCCAGCAGTCCAGCGGGGGGAATCCCCAGGCCCTACAATGAGCAGTTCTTC
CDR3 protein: CASSPAGGIPRPYNEQFF

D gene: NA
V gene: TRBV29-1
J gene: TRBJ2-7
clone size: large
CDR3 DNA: TGCAGCGTTGAAATCGCAGGTGTAGGCGAGCAGTACTTC
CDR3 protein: CSVEIAGVGEQYF

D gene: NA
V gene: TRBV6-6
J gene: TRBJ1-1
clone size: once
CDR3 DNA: TGTGCCAGCAGCCCCTCTCCGACAGGAAAAAGCACTGAAGCTTTCTTT
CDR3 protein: CASSPSPTGKSTEAFF

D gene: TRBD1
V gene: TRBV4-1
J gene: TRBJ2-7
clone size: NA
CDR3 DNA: TGCGCCAGCAGCCAAGGAAGAGGGGACAGTTCCTCCTACGAGCAGTACTTC
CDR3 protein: CASSQGRGDSSSYEQYF

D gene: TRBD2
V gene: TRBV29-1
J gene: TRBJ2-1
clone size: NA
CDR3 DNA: TGCAGCGTTGAACTGAGTAGCGGGGTTACCTACAATGAGCAGTTCTTC
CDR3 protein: CSVELSSGVTYNEQFF